These 21 T cell receptor beta chains originate from one sample sequenced in a study of radiation and T cells in renal cell carcinoma. Regarding time point: baseline pretreatment blood. Treatment defined: 15 Gy SBRT to primary tumor, nephrectomy 4 weeks later. Clones were read by immunoSEQ multiplex PCR, and TCRdb kept only the in-frame ones, dropping some. The sample contains about 130,000 clones, 70% to 90% of which appear only once. The starting material was blood, obtained from a patient whose treatment included radiotherapy and nephrectomy. The receptors originated from a woman in her 50s with renal cell carcinoma.

On this clone: The identical CDR3 is also encoded by other nucleotide sequences in the sample. The chain is built from TRBV19 and TRBJ1-4; no definite D call. The V gene's germline CDR1 is LNHDA and CDR2 SQIVND (reference sequence). With 3 bases removed from V and 0 bases from J, the gap between germline ends came to 5 bases. The CDR3 runs 14 residues. CDR3 in DNA: TGTGCCAGTAGTATTTTAGCAACTAATGAAAAACTGTTTTTT. Its translation is CASSILATNEKLFF.

The chain employs TRBV7-9 and TRBJ1-1; D is unresolved. Germline CDR1 SEHNR, CDR2 FQNEAQ (reference sequence). The CDR3 consists of 14 residues. V was trimmed by 2 bases and J by 3 bases, leaving 10 bases between them. The CDR3 protein is CASSLPPGYTEAFF. The CDR3 DNA follows: TGTGCCAGCAGCTTACCGCCCGGATACACTGAAGCTTTCTTT.

This CDR3 is CASSFGTGVGQPQHF. In DNA form, the CDR3 reads TGTGCCAGCAGCTTTGGGACAGGGGTGGGTCAGCCCCAGCATTTT. The rearrangement links TRBV7-9 to TRBJ1-5; 10 bases agree with TRBD1. The trim removed 3 bases at V and 6 bases at J, leaving 5 bases unmatched. The length of the CDR3 is 15 residues. The germline CDR1 and CDR2 sequences are SEHNR and FQNEAQ (reference sequence).

Comment on this clone: In the same sample, other DNA sequences code for this CDR3. The chain joins TRBV15 to TRBJ1-4, with TRBD1 as a possible D gene (5 bases). Trimming cost V 3 bases and J 10 bases, with 12 bases left between them. The CDR3 has 13 residues. In germline, CDR1 is LNHNV, CDR2 YYDKDF (reference sequence). The CDR3 sequence is CATSRGEGRKLFF. CDR3 DNA sequence: TGTGCCACCAGCAGGGGGGAGGGGCGAAAACTGTTTTTT.

This clone was recorded a few times. The chain has TRBV9 and TRBJ1-1; D is undetermined. Trimming removed 1 base from V and 0 bases from J, with 4 bases in between. The CDR3 loop spans 13 amino acids. Germline lookup yields CDR1 SGDLS and CDR2 YYNGEE. CDR3 in DNA: TGTGCCAGCAGCGTACAGGTGAACACTGAAGCTTTCTTT. It translates to CASSVQVNTEAFF.

V and J are TRBV7-6 and TRBJ2-5; TRBD2 matches 11 bases. The V gene's germline CDR1 is SGHVS and CDR2 FNYEAQ. J was trimmed by 2 bases and V by 3 bases; bases with no gene match: 8. This CDR3 spans 17 amino acids. The CDR3 loop reads CASSLGFIAGGQETQYF. CDR3 nucleotide sequence: TGTGCCAGCAGCTTGGGTTTTATAGCGGGGGGGCAAGAGACCCAGTACTTC.

V usage is TRBV7-2 and J usage is TRBJ1-6, with a weak D call TRBD1 (5 bases). The CDR3 totals 16 residues. V was shortened by 7 bases and J by 7 bases, with 20 bases between the two germline ends. CDR1 and CDR2 from the germline V gene are SGHTA and FQGNSA. DNA of the CDR3: TGTGCCAGCAACCTTCGGGGCTCCCTGGGGAATTCACCCCTCCACTTT. Amino acids: CASNLRGSLGNSPLHF.

The rearrangement joins TRBV7-9 to TRBJ1-1, with a tentative D call TRBD1 (6 bases). Looked up from germline, CDR1 is SEHNR and CDR2 is FQNEAQ (reference sequence). CDR3 length: 13 amino acids. V shed 4 bases and J shed 4 bases, with 10 bases lying between them. The CDR3 DNA follows: TGTGCCAGCAGCTACATACAGGGCACTGAAGCTTTCTTT. Residues: CASSYIQGTEAFF.

CDR3 sequence: CASSSRLVHEQFF. The CDR3 bases are TGTGCCAGCAGCTCCAGACTAGTCCATGAGCAGTTCTTC. The V and J genes are TRBV9 and TRBJ2-1, with TRBD2 as a possible D gene (6 bases). The CDR3 is 13 amino acids. Per the germline V gene, CDR1 is SGDLS and CDR2 is YYNGEE. Trimming stripped 4 bases from V and 8 bases from J, with 13 bases between.

In DNA, the CDR3 is TGCGCCAGCAGCTTGAGCGGGCCTCCCGCCTATGGCTACACCTTC. It encodes CASSLSGPPAYGYTF. The rearrangement uses TRBV5-1 and TRBJ1-2; D unresolved. Trimming removed 1 base from V and 4 bases from J, with 14 bases in between. This CDR3 region has 15 residues. The V gene's germline CDR1 is SGHRS and CDR2 YFSETQ.

The chain joins TRBV5-1 to TRBJ1-2, with 7 positions matching TRBD1. Germline V gene data show CDR1 as SGHRS and CDR2 as YFSETQ. V dropped 0 bases and J dropped 6; count of bases not matched to a gene: 8. CDR3 length equals 15 residues. In nucleotides, the CDR3 is TGCGCCAGCAGCTTGGGGACAGGCGGTAGGGATGGCTACACCTTC. This codes for CASSLGTGGRDGYTF.

CDR3 coding DNA: TGTGCCAGTGAAACAGGCTCTGGAAACACCATATATTTT. Protein: CASETGSGNTIYF. The chain joins TRBV19 to TRBJ1-3, with D perhaps matching TRBD1 (5 bases). Germline CDR1 is LNHDA and CDR2 is SQIVND (reference sequence). The CDR3 contains 13 residues. Deletions cut 8 bases from V and 0 bases from J, with 8 bases between.

The V and J genes are TRBV18 and TRBJ1-2; no reliable D call. Trimming cost V 2 bases and J 5 bases, with 12 bases left between them. Germline CDR1 and CDR2: KGHSH and LQKENI. The CDR3 extends over 14 amino acids. CDR3 region: CASSPSPRPYGYTF. CDR3 bases: TGTGCCAGCTCACCATCTCCCAGACCTTATGGCTACACCTTC.

The chain carries TRBV2 and TRBJ1-4; 7 bases match TRBD1. The CDR3 is 15 residues long. J lost 3 bases, V lost 3 bases, and 4 bases had no gene match. CDR1 and CDR2 (germline): SNHLY, FYNNEI. Here the CDR3 reads CASSDGTVSNEKLFF. For the CDR3, the DNA is TGTGCCAGCAGTGACGGGACAGTCTCTAATGAAAAACTGTTTTTT.

The chain joins TRBV5-6 to TRBJ2-5, with TRBD2 identical over 11 bases. Germline V gives CDR1 SGHDT, CDR2 YYEEEE. The CDR3 runs to 15 residues. The ends lost 4 bases at V and 2 bases at J; junction bases unmatched: 4. This CDR3 is CASSPLAGGQETQYF. DNA of the CDR3: TGTGCCAGCAGCCCATTAGCGGGGGGGCAAGAGACCCAGTACTTC.

The V and J genes are TRBV19 and TRBJ1-2, with 7 positions matching TRBD1. This CDR3 region has 15 residues. J gave up 2 bases and V 3 bases, and 6 bases lay outside the gene matches. Germline loops: CDR1 LNHDA, CDR2 SQIVND (reference sequence). The CDR3 reads CASSIRGGVNYGYTF. The CDR3 nucleotides read TGTGCCAGTAGTATTAGAGGGGGCGTCAACTATGGCTACACCTTC.

The V and J genes are TRBV7-9 and TRBJ2-7, with 11 nucleotides matching TRBD2. CDR1 and CDR2 (germline): SEHNR, FQNEAQ (reference sequence). The CDR3 extends over 13 amino acids. V was pared by 4 bases and J by 7 bases, with 3 bases of the junction left unmatched. The CDR3: CASSWGLAAEQYF. The CDR3 nucleotides read TGTGCCAGCAGCTGGGGACTAGCGGCAGAGCAGTACTTC.

CDR3 sequence: CATSFGLGELFF. CDR3 coding DNA: TGTGCCACCAGCTTCGGCCTCGGGGAGCTGTTTTTT. V and J are TRBV15 and TRBJ2-2; no clear D gene. Germline V CDR1 and CDR2: LNHNV, YYDKDF (reference sequence). The CDR3 is made up of 12 amino acids. Between the trimmed V and J ends, which lost 5 bases and 7 bases, there was a span of 8 bases.

The chain has TRBV30 and TRBJ2-7, with 9 bases matching TRBD2. Trimming cost V 3 bases and J 1 base; bases outside gene matches: 13. The CDR3 runs 17 residues. CDR1 GTSNPN and CDR2 SVGIG come from the germline V gene (reference sequence). CDR3 sequence: CAWSPRRGGGTSYEQYF. Here the CDR3 DNA reads TGTGCCTGGAGCCCCCGGCGGGGGGGCGGAACGTCCTACGAGCAGTACTTC. Using reference TRBV30 and TRBJ2-7 for the parts outside the CDR3, the full variable domain is SQTIHQWPATLVQPVGSPLSLECTVEGTSNPNLYWYRQAAGRGLQLLFYSVGIGQISSEVPQNLSASRPQDRQFILSSKKLLLSDSGFYLCAWSPRRGGGTSYEQYFGPGTRLTVT.

The CDR3 nucleotides are TGTGCCAGTAGGGGGACAGGGGGCAACACCTACGAGCAGTACTTC. Protein sequence: CASRGTGGNTYEQYF. This chain uses TRBV19 with TRBJ2-7, with 12 positions matching TRBD1. Unmatched junction bases numbered 5, after V lost 6 bases and J lost 2 bases. The CDR3 is made up of 15 amino acids. From germline, CDR1 is LNHDA and CDR2 SQIVND (reference sequence).

The chain carries TRBV7-8 and TRBJ1-3; TRBD1 aligns across 8 bases. Germline CDR1 is SGHVS and CDR2 is FQNEAQ. V lost 6 bases and J lost 4; bases outside the gene matches: 14. The CDR3 spans 17 residues. The CDR3: CASSFTSQGGGGNTIYF. CDR3 nucleotide sequence: TGTGCCAGCAGTTTCACTTCACAGGGGGGTGGAGGAAACACCATATATTTT.